The 26 T cell receptor beta chains listed next were all sequenced from one sample in a study of control samples from healthy donors and cancer patients. TCRdb's copy holds only in-frame clones and misses some; the assay was immunoSEQ multiplex PCR. The sample consists of approximately 160,000 clones, about 91% of them appearing once. The sample taken for sequencing was blood. These receptors all come from a woman aged 40-49 years in good health.

This chain joins TRBV6-1 and TRBJ2-4; the D is unclear. This CDR3 region has 16 residues. V was shortened by 2 bases and J by 0 bases, with 11 bases between the two germline ends. Germline V gene sequence: CDR1 MNHNS, CDR2 SASEGT. The CDR3 region is CASSEFDLIAKNIQYF. CDR3 DNA sequence: TGTGCCAGCAGTGAATTTGATCTAATAGCCAAAAACATTCAGTACTTC.

The rearrangement joins TRBV24-1 to TRBJ1-2; 10 nucleotides agree with TRBD1. CDR1 is KGHDR, CDR2 SFDVKD, per germline. J gave up 7 bases and V 6 bases, and 16 bases lay outside the gene matches. The CDR3 covers 17 residues. The CDR3 DNA reads as TGTGCCACCAGTCAATTACCTTTACGGGACAGGGGTGTTGGCTACACCTTC. Translated: CATSQLPLRDRGVGYTF.

The chain joins TRBV6-5 to TRBJ2-3; weak D call: TRBD2 (6 bases). Germline V gives CDR1 MNHEY, CDR2 SVGAGI. The ends were cut back, 2 bases at V and 3 bases at J, with 9 bases in the middle. This CDR3 region has 14 residues. This CDR3 is CASSYGGATDTQYF. In DNA, the CDR3 is TGTGCCAGCAGTTACGGCGGGGCGACAGATACGCAGTATTTT.

The J gene is TRBJ1-6, the V gene TRBV27; the D is unclear. Deletions cut 6 bases from V and 7 bases from J, with 16 bases between. The CDR3 runs to 15 residues. Looked up from germline, CDR1 is MNHEY and CDR2 is SMNVEV (reference sequence). The CDR3 loop is CASSPDKGDNSPLHF. The CDR3 nucleotides read TGTGCCAGCAGCCCAGATAAGGGTGACAATTCACCCCTCCACTTT.

V and J are TRBV5-8 and TRBJ1-5, with D perhaps TRBD1 (5 bases). CDR3 length equals 16 residues. V was pared by 4 bases and J by 2 bases, with 16 bases between. Germline CDR1 and CDR2: SGHTS and YDEGEE. CDR3 nucleotide sequence: TGTGCCAGCAGCCATCAGGGTCGCGTCGGCAATCAGCCCCAGCATTTT. Its translation is CASSHQGRVGNQPQHF.

The chain recombines TRBV7-2 with TRBJ2-5, with a tentative D call TRBD2 (6 bases). The V end was cut by 5 bases, the J end by 5 bases, with 15 bases between. The CDR3 sequence is 14 residues long. Germline V CDR1 and CDR2: SGHTA, FQGNSA. The CDR3 DNA is TGTGCCAGCAGCCTCCGGGGGTGGGACGAGACCCAGTACTTC. Its protein product is CASSLRGWDETQYF.

The chain recombines TRBV5-4 with TRBJ2-7, with 9 positions matching TRBD2. J lost 5 bases, V lost 6 bases, and 3 bases had no gene match. Looked up from germline, CDR1 is SGHNT and CDR2 is YYREEE (reference sequence). The length of the CDR3 is 12 residues. CDR3 amino acids: CASKGLADEQYF. The CDR3 DNA reads TGTGCCAGCAAGGGACTAGCCGACGAGCAGTACTTC.

In DNA form, the CDR3 reads TGTGCCAGCTCAAATAGCCCCCCCGCTTCTGGAAACACCATATATTTT. Protein: CASSNSPPASGNTIYF. The V call is TRBV18, the J call TRBJ1-3; D is ambiguous. Germline-derived CDR1 and CDR2 are KGHSH and LQKENI. Trimming cost V 5 bases and J 1 base, with 15 bases left between them. CDR3 length equals 16 residues. The variable domain in full, with the rest retrieved from reference TRBV18 and TRBJ1-3, is NAGVMQNPRHLVRRRGQEARLRCSPMKGHSHVYWYRQLPEEGLKFMVYLQKENIIDESGMPKERFSAEFPKEGPSILRIQQVVRGDSAAYFCASSNSPPASGNTIYFGEGSWLTVV.

This rearrangement joins TRBV11-2 to TRBJ2-7; no reliable D call. Per germline, CDR1 SGHAT and CDR2 FQNNGV. The CDR3 sequence is 11 residues long. Trimming took off 7 bases at V and 5 bases at J, with 9 bases between the two ends. CDR3 region: CASTSGHEQYF. The CDR3 DNA sequence: TGTGCCAGCACCTCGGGCCACGAGCAGTACTTC.

This clone was detected only once. The rearrangement links TRBV5-1 to TRBJ1-1, with 9 bases identical to TRBD1. This CDR3 has 14 amino acids. Trimming cost V 4 bases and J 2 bases; bases outside gene matches: 3. CDR1 is SGHRS and CDR2 is YFSETQ in the germline V gene. As DNA, the CDR3 is TGCGCCAGCAGCCGGACAGGGGATAACACTGAAGCTTTCTTT. It specifies CASSRTGDNTEAFF.

This clone was observed a few times. This rearrangement joins TRBV29-1 to TRBJ1-1; 7 nucleotides agree with TRBD1. The CDR3 covers 13 residues. The J segment lost 11 bases and the V segment lost 6 bases, leaving 15 bases of the junction unmatched. CDR1 and CDR2 (germline): SQVTM, ANQGSEA. In DNA, the CDR3 is TGCAGCGTCCTTAGGACAGGACCGGGGGGCGCTTTCTTT. It translates to CSVLRTGPGGAFF. The whole variable domain, remainder taken from reference TRBV29-1 and TRBJ1-1, is SAVISQKPSRDICQRGTSLTIQCQVDSQVTMMFWYRQQPGQSLTLIATANQGSEATYESGFVIDKFPISRPNLTFSTLTVSNMSPEDSSIYLCSVLRTGPGGAFFGQGTRLTVV.

The chain employs TRBV19 and TRBJ2-5, with TRBD2 identical over 9 bases. V shed 3 bases, J shed 5 bases, and the junction held 10 bases outside the gene matches. CDR1 LNHDA and CDR2 SQIVND come from the germline V gene (reference sequence). This CDR3 spans 16 amino acids. The CDR3 DNA follows: TGTGCCAGTAGTATCGACCTTAGCGGGAGTGGGGAGACCCAGTACTTC. Protein: CASSIDLSGSGETQYF.

The chain has TRBV6-2 or TRBV6-3 and TRBJ2-7; D unresolved. Germline V gives CDR1 MNHEY, CDR2 SVGEGT. The CDR3 covers 13 residues. The V and J ends lost 4 bases and 7 bases respectively, with 14 bases between them. As DNA, the CDR3 is TGTGCCAGCAGTTCGGACGGTTCGTGGGAGCAGTACTTC. Encoded protein: CASSSDGSWEQYF.

V and J are TRBV6-6 and TRBJ1-1, with D hard to call. Trimming removed 1 base from V and 6 bases from J, with 3 bases in between. Germline V CDR1 and CDR2: MNHNY, SVGAGI (reference sequence). There are 11 residues in the CDR3. DNA of the CDR3: TGTGCCAGCAGTTACTTCCCTGAAGCTTTCTTT. Translated: CASSYFPEAFF.

This chain joins TRBV19 and TRBJ2-3; possible D gene TRBD2, 5 bases. The V gene's germline CDR1 is LNHDA and CDR2 SQIVND (reference sequence). Trimming cost V 1 base and J 1 base, with 9 bases left between them. This CDR3 comprises 15 residues. For the CDR3, the DNA is TGTGCCAGTAGTATAGCGGGGAAGCGCACAGATACGCAGTATTTT. Protein product: CASSIAGKRTDTQYF.

This clone has just a few counts. This chain joins TRBV24-1 and TRBJ1-2, with D unresolved. Deletions cut 1 base from V and 0 bases from J, with 8 bases between. Germline CDR1 is KGHDR and CDR2 is SFDVKD. The CDR3 contains 15 residues. CDR3 in amino acids: CATSDLREANYGYTF. Here the CDR3 DNA reads TGTGCCACCAGTGATTTAAGGGAAGCTAACTATGGCTACACCTTC.

The genes are TRBV5-1 and TRBJ1-5, with D hard to call. CDR1 is SGHRS, CDR2 YFSETQ, per germline. Deletions cut 0 bases from V and 6 bases from J, with 10 bases between. The CDR3 is made up of 14 amino acids. The chain's CDR3 is CASSLGEAGQPQHF. In DNA, the CDR3 is TGCGCCAGCAGCTTGGGCGAGGCAGGTCAGCCCCAGCATTTT.

The V gene is TRBV15, the J gene TRBJ2-5; perhaps TRBD1 as D (6 bases). The V gene lost 0 bases and the J gene lost 3 bases, with 14 bases spanning the gap. Germline V lookup: CDR1 LNHNV, CDR2 YYDKDF (reference sequence). CDR3 length equals 16 residues. CDR3 residues: CATSRDFGGREETQYF. Here the CDR3 DNA reads TGTGCCACCAGCAGAGATTTTGGGGGCAGGGAAGAGACCCAGTACTTC. The entire variable domain, with the rest obtained from reference TRBV15 and TRBJ2-5, is as follows: DAMVIQNPRYQVTQFGKPVTLSCSQTLNHNVMYWYQQKSSQAPKLLFHYYDKDFNNEADTPDNFQSRRPNTSFCFLDIRSPGLGDTAMYLCATSRDFGGREETQYFGPGTRLLVL.

V is TRBV3-1 (or the pseudogene TRBV3-2) and J is TRBJ2-1; 9 bases align to TRBD2. Germline V CDR1 and CDR2: LGHDT, YNNKEL (reference sequence). The CDR3 is 16 amino acids. V lost 4 bases, J lost 9 bases, and 13 bases stayed unmatched. The CDR3 DNA sequence: TGTGCCAGCAGCCCTCTTCCGGGACTAGCAGTCAGTGAGCAGTTCTTC. This sequence encodes CASSPLPGLAVSEQFF.

This clone came up once. The rearrangement uses TRBV11-2 and TRBJ1-1, with unresolved D. The V and J ends lost 4 bases and 4 bases respectively, with 19 bases between them. There are 16 residues in the CDR3. Germline loops: CDR1 SGHAT, CDR2 FQNNGV. The CDR3: CASSSPVNPSGTEAFF. The CDR3 coding sequence is TGTGCCAGCAGCTCCCCGGTAAACCCATCGGGCACTGAAGCTTTCTTT. Full variable domain (missing parts from reference TRBV11-2 and TRBJ1-1): EAGVAQSPRYKIIEKRQSVAFWCNPISGHATLYWYQQILGQGPKLLIQFQNNGVVDDSQLPKDRFSAERLKGVDSTLKIQPAKLEDSAVYLCASSSPVNPSGTEAFFGQGTRLTVV.

This clone occurred once. The CDR3 DNA reads as TGTGCCAGCAGCCAGGGACAGGCAAGCGCGGGGTATGAAAAACTGTTTTTT. It translates to CASSQGQASAGYEKLFF. The rearrangement links TRBV7-9 to TRBJ1-4; TRBD1 aligns across 8 bases. Trimming cost V 5 bases and J 6 bases; bases outside gene matches: 14. Per germline, CDR1 SEHNR and CDR2 FQNEAQ (reference sequence). This CDR3 is 17 amino acids long.

The chain carries TRBV19 and TRBJ1-1, with D maybe TRBD1 (6 bases). The CDR3 runs to 15 residues. V was clipped by 4 bases and J by 6 bases, with 18 bases between them. Germline V gives CDR1 LNHDA, CDR2 SQIVND (reference sequence). CDR3 nucleotides: TGTGCCAGTAGTACCCAACAGGGACGGAAGGCTGAAGCTTTCTTT. This sequence encodes CASSTQQGRKAEAFF.

This clone was counted a single time. The V and J genes are TRBV6-5 and TRBJ2-2; maybe TRBD2 (6 bases). V was trimmed by 6 bases and J by 6 bases, leaving 11 bases between them. This CDR3 comprises 13 residues. CDR1 is MNHEY, CDR2 SVGAGI, per germline. The CDR3 here is CASSKLAAGELFF. For the CDR3, the DNA is TGTGCCAGCAGCAAACTAGCCGCCGGGGAGCTGTTTTTT.

This sequence joins TRBV7-2 and TRBJ2-7; either TRBD1 or TRBD2 may supply D (5 bases each). The CDR3 runs to 15 residues. Germline V gene data show CDR1 as SGHTA and CDR2 as FQGNSA. V was shortened by 4 bases and J by 3 bases, with 16 bases between the two germline ends. The CDR3 reads CASSSPVGRHYEQYF. The DNA of the CDR3 is TGTGCCAGCAGCTCTCCGGTGGGACGGCACTACGAGCAGTACTTC.

This chain links TRBV19 with TRBJ1-5; no reliable D call. Germline V gene data show CDR1 as LNHDA and CDR2 as SQIVND (reference sequence). V was trimmed by 7 bases and J by 1 base, leaving 14 bases between them. The CDR3 is 15 residues long. DNA for the CDR3: TGTGCCAGTACCGCTGTGTGGGGAAGCAATCAGCCCCAGCATTTT. Its translation is CASTAVWGSNQPQHF.

The chain uses TRBV5-1 and TRBJ2-1, with 7 bases aligning to TRBD1. V was pared by 4 bases and J by 6 bases, with 7 bases of the junction left unmatched. The CDR3 length is 14 residues. CDR1 is SGHRS, CDR2 YFSETQ, per germline. In DNA form, the CDR3 reads TGCGCCAGCAGCATAAAGGGACAGATCAATGAGCAGTTCTTC. It translates to CASSIKGQINEQFF.